A selection of T cell receptor beta chains follows, all from one sample in a study of graft-versus-host responses after intestinal transplantation. These receptors have no identified antigens. Clones were sequenced by immunoSEQ multiplex PCR, and TCRdb holds only the in-frame ones, with some missing. The sample lists tens of thousands of clones; roughly nine tenths were seen once. The sequenced sample was unstimulated CD4+ T cells sorted from spleen or lymph node cells, obtained before transplant. The receptors originated from a human donor who was the organ donor for an intestinal transplant. Each CDR3 is given with its conserved first and last residue. D genes are given only for firm matches. Clone size is shown for a subset of rows, as once, few, many or a class of expanded clone.

len: 15; j_gene: TRBJ2-1; d_gene: TRBD1; abundance: .; v_gene: TRBV7-9; CDR3aa: CASSLEGQGANEQFF; CDR3nt: TGTGCCAGCAGCTTAGAAGGACAGGGGGCCAATGAGCAGTTCTTC
len: 14; j_gene: TRBJ2-1; d_gene: TRBD2; abundance: .; v_gene: TRBV28; CDR3aa: CASSSPGLAPKEFF; CDR3nt: TGTGCCAGCAGTTCCCCGGGACTAGCGCCGAAGGAGTTCTTC
len: 15; j_gene: TRBJ2-3; d_gene: .; abundance: .; v_gene: TRBV4-2; CDR3aa: CASSQEGGRGNTQYF; CDR3nt: TGTGCCAGCAGCCAAGAAGGCGGGCGGGGTAATACGCAGTATTTT
len: 16; j_gene: TRBJ2-1; d_gene: TRBD1; abundance: .; v_gene: TRBV4-3; CDR3aa: CASSQEGGRGSGEQFF; CDR3nt: TGCGCCAGCAGCCAAGAAGGAGGCAGGGGGTCGGGGGAGCAGTTCTTC
len: 13; j_gene: TRBJ2-7; d_gene: .; abundance: few; v_gene: TRBV5-1; CDR3aa: CASSWDKTYEQYF; CDR3nt: TGCGCCAGCAGCTGGGACAAGACCTACGAGCAGTACTTC
len: 14; j_gene: TRBJ1-4; d_gene: .; abundance: .; v_gene: TRBV9; CDR3aa: CASSAGGLNEKLFF; CDR3nt: TGTGCCAGCAGCGCCGGCGGACTCAATGAAAAACTGTTTTTT
len: 14; j_gene: TRBJ1-1; d_gene: .; abundance: .; v_gene: TRBV6-1; CDR3aa: CASSARREDTEAFF; CDR3nt: TGTGCCAGCAGTGCTCGCAGGGAGGACACTGAAGCTTTCTTT
len: 14; j_gene: TRBJ2-7; d_gene: .; abundance: .; v_gene: TRBV6-5; CDR3aa: CASSRTRGDYEQYF; CDR3nt: TGTGCCAGCAGTCGAACCAGGGGGGACTACGAGCAGTACTTC
len: 15; j_gene: TRBJ2-1; d_gene: TRBD2; abundance: .; v_gene: TRBV5-1; CDR3aa: CASSFAQREYNEQFF; CDR3nt: TGCGCCAGCAGCTTTGCCCAGCGGGAGTACAATGAGCAGTTCTTC
len: 15; j_gene: TRBJ1-2; d_gene: .; abundance: .; v_gene: TRBV5-4; CDR3aa: CASSLNRGTAYGYTF; CDR3nt: TGTGCCAGCAGCTTGAATCGGGGGACTGCCTATGGCTACACCTTC
len: 16; j_gene: TRBJ2-7; d_gene: TRBD1; abundance: .; v_gene: TRBV6-6; CDR3aa: CASSSFLGQGSYEQYF; CDR3nt: TGTGCCAGCAGTTCTTTTTTGGGACAGGGCTCCTACGAGCAGTACTTC
len: 13; j_gene: TRBJ1-3; d_gene: .; abundance: .; v_gene: TRBV28; CDR3aa: CASSQGFGNTIYF; CDR3nt: TGTGCCAGCAGCCAGGGATTTGGAAACACCATATATTTT
len: 16; j_gene: TRBJ1-4; d_gene: .; abundance: .; v_gene: TRBV7-8; CDR3aa: CASSLRGGFWDEKLFF; CDR3nt: TGTGCCAGCAGCTTAAGAGGCGGTTTTTGGGATGAAAAACTGTTTTTT
len: 16; j_gene: TRBJ1-6; d_gene: TRBD1; abundance: few; v_gene: TRBV28; CDR3aa: CASSSRGTSYNSPLHF; CDR3nt: TGTGCCAGCAGCAGCAGGGGGACGTCCTATAATTCACCCCTCCACTTT
len: 10; j_gene: TRBJ2-5; d_gene: .; abundance: once; v_gene: TRBV20-1; CDR3aa: CSARRETQYF; CDR3nt: TGCAGTGCTAGGCGGGAGACCCAGTACTTC
len: 12; j_gene: TRBJ1-1; d_gene: .; abundance: .; v_gene: TRBV2; CDR3aa: CASSEAHELAFF; CDR3nt: TGTGCCAGCAGTGAAGCTCACGAGTTGGCTTTCTTT
len: 17; j_gene: TRBJ1-3; d_gene: .; abundance: .; v_gene: TRBV7-8; CDR3aa: CASSLESAGALWDTIYF; CDR3nt: TGTGCCAGCAGCTTAGAAAGCGCAGGGGCTCTCTGGGACACCATATATTTT
len: 16; j_gene: TRBJ2-1; d_gene: TRBD2; abundance: .; v_gene: TRBV12-5; CDR3aa: CASGLRLAGGSGEQFF; CDR3nt: TGTGCTAGTGGCCTGCGGCTAGCGGGAGGTTCCGGTGAGCAGTTCTTC
len: 14; j_gene: TRBJ2-1; d_gene: TRBD1; abundance: .; v_gene: TRBV19; CDR3aa: CATSGTGDRNEQFF; CDR3nt: TGTGCCACCTCCGGGACAGGGGATCGCAATGAGCAGTTCTTC
len: 13; j_gene: TRBJ1-2; d_gene: .; abundance: .; v_gene: TRBV9; CDR3aa: CASSASFLVGYTF; CDR3nt: TGTGCCAGCAGCGCGAGTTTTTTAGTCGGCTACACCTTC
len: 14; j_gene: TRBJ2-3; d_gene: .; abundance: .; v_gene: TRBV28; CDR3aa: CATSSGGHTDTQYF; CDR3nt: TGTGCCACCTCGTCGGGGGGCCACACAGATACGCAGTATTTT
len: 17; j_gene: TRBJ2-1; d_gene: TRBD1; abundance: once; v_gene: TRBV9; CDR3aa: CASSSSKGTAGFNEQFF; CDR3nt: TGTGCCAGCAGCTCATCCAAAGGGACAGCTGGGTTCAATGAGCAGTTCTTC
len: 14; j_gene: TRBJ2-5; d_gene: TRBD1; abundance: .; v_gene: TRBV6-6; CDR3aa: CASSKTGEGETQYF; CDR3nt: TGTGCCAGCAGTAAGACAGGGGAAGGAGAGACCCAGTACTTC
len: 12; j_gene: TRBJ2-7; d_gene: .; abundance: .; v_gene: TRBV6-6; CDR3aa: CASSFQGYEQYF; CDR3nt: TGTGCCAGCAGTTTTCAGGGCTACGAGCAGTACTTC
len: 20; j_gene: TRBJ1-1; d_gene: .; abundance: few; v_gene: TRBV12-5; CDR3aa: CASGSNGRAQPSARNTEAFF; CDR3nt: TGTGCTAGTGGCTCAAACGGGAGGGCACAGCCCTCCGCCCGAAACACTGAAGCTTTCTTT
len: 16; j_gene: TRBJ2-7; d_gene: TRBD2; abundance: once; v_gene: TRBV7-8; CDR3aa: CASSLRWTSGSDEQYF; CDR3nt: TGTGCCAGCAGCCTTCGTTGGACTAGCGGGAGCGACGAGCAGTACTTC
len: 15; j_gene: TRBJ2-2; d_gene: .; abundance: .; v_gene: TRBV5-1; CDR3aa: CAIQWRGLYPGELFF; CDR3nt: TGCGCCATCCAGTGGAGGGGGCTGTACCCCGGGGAGCTGTTTTTT
len: 16; j_gene: TRBJ2-1; d_gene: TRBD2; abundance: .; v_gene: TRBV2; CDR3aa: CASSDSAGPSGREQFF; CDR3nt: TGTGCCAGCAGTGATTCAGCGGGACCGTCCGGAAGGGAGCAGTTCTTC
len: 14; j_gene: TRBJ2-7; d_gene: .; abundance: .; v_gene: TRBV6-1; CDR3aa: CASSALDSSYEQYF; CDR3nt: TGTGCCAGCAGTGCCCTGGACAGCTCCTACGAGCAGTACTTC
len: 13; j_gene: TRBJ1-3; d_gene: .; abundance: .; v_gene: TRBV30; CDR3aa: CAWSGGTGNTIYF; CDR3nt: TGTGCCTGGAGCGGGGGAACTGGAAACACCATATATTTT
len: 17; j_gene: TRBJ2-5; d_gene: TRBD2; abundance: once; v_gene: TRBV6-1; CDR3aa: CASSETTSGTIRETQYF; CDR3nt: TGTGCCAGCAGTGAAACGACTAGCGGGACGATTAGGGAGACCCAGTACTTC
len: 16; j_gene: TRBJ2-7; d_gene: .; abundance: .; v_gene: TRBV2; CDR3aa: CASSESPYRDSYEQYF; CDR3nt: TGTGCCAGCAGTGAATCCCCATACAGGGACTCCTACGAGCAGTACTTC
len: 16; j_gene: TRBJ2-3; d_gene: .; abundance: .; v_gene: TRBV4-3; CDR3aa: CASSQGSEFGMDTQYF; CDR3nt: TGCGCCAGCAGCCAAGGGTCGGAGTTCGGGATGGATACGCAGTATTTT
len: 15; j_gene: TRBJ1-4; d_gene: .; abundance: .; v_gene: TRBV15; CDR3aa: CATSSYRDINEKLFF; CDR3nt: TGTGCCACCAGCAGCTACCGGGACATAAATGAAAAACTGTTTTTT
len: 13; j_gene: TRBJ2-5; d_gene: TRBD2; abundance: .; v_gene: TRBV6-5; CDR3aa: CASREVLAGDQYF; CDR3nt: TGTGCCAGCAGGGAGGTCCTAGCGGGAGATCAGTACTTC
len: 15; j_gene: TRBJ2-7; d_gene: TRBD1; abundance: .; v_gene: TRBV19; CDR3aa: CASRGDRESSYEQYF; CDR3nt: TGTGCCAGTAGGGGAGACAGGGAGAGCTCCTACGAGCAGTACTTC
len: 19; j_gene: TRBJ2-3; d_gene: TRBD2; abundance: .; v_gene: TRBV4-1; CDR3aa: CASSPRGSGRATGTDTQYF; CDR3nt: TGCGCCAGCAGCCCCCGGGGTAGCGGGAGGGCCACTGGCACAGATACGCAGTATTTT
len: 14; j_gene: TRBJ2-1; d_gene: TRBD1; abundance: .; v_gene: TRBV5-1; CDR3aa: CASSPGQRVNEQFF; CDR3nt: TGCGCCAGCAGCCCGGGACAGCGAGTGAATGAGCAGTTCTTC
len: 15; j_gene: TRBJ2-1; d_gene: TRBD2; abundance: .; v_gene: TRBV30; CDR3aa: CAWSVIAGHYNEQFF; CDR3nt: TGTGCCTGGAGTGTTATAGCGGGACACTACAATGAGCAGTTCTTC
len: 12; j_gene: TRBJ2-7; d_gene: .; abundance: .; v_gene: TRBV6-1; CDR3aa: CASSEVLAEQYF; CDR3nt: TGTGCCAGCAGTGAAGTTTTAGCCGAGCAGTACTTC
len: 16; j_gene: TRBJ2-5; d_gene: TRBD1; abundance: .; v_gene: TRBV11-3; CDR3aa: CASSLEGDRPGETQYF; CDR3nt: TGTGCCAGCAGCTTAGAGGGGGACAGGCCCGGGGAGACCCAGTACTTC
len: 12; j_gene: TRBJ2-3; d_gene: .; abundance: once; v_gene: TRBV28; CDR3aa: CASSSGTDTQYF; CDR3nt: TGTGCCAGCAGTTCCGGGACAGATACGCAGTATTTT
len: 16; j_gene: TRBJ1-3; d_gene: .; abundance: .; v_gene: TRBV30; CDR3aa: CAWRYHRASTQNTIYF; CDR3nt: TGTGCCTGGAGATACCACAGGGCCTCTACCCAAAACACCATATATTTT
len: 17; j_gene: TRBJ2-1; d_gene: TRBD1; abundance: .; v_gene: TRBV5-1; CDR3aa: CASSGPGQGAGDNEQFF; CDR3nt: TGCGCCAGCAGCGGCCCGGGACAGGGGGCAGGGGACAATGAGCAGTTCTTC
len: 14; j_gene: TRBJ1-4; d_gene: .; abundance: .; v_gene: TRBV7-2; CDR3aa: CASSFDRYNEKLFF; CDR3nt: TGTGCCAGCAGCTTTGACAGATATAATGAAAAACTGTTTTTT
len: 15; j_gene: TRBJ1-2; d_gene: .; abundance: .; v_gene: TRBV28; CDR3aa: CASSPTGWANYGYTF; CDR3nt: TGTGCCAGCAGCCCTACGGGGTGGGCTAACTATGGCTACACCTTC
len: 16; j_gene: TRBJ2-7; d_gene: .; abundance: .; v_gene: TRBV6-5; CDR3aa: CASSYRGTTSSYEQYF; CDR3nt: TGTGCCAGCAGTTACAGGGGGACAACAAGCTCCTACGAGCAGTACTTC
len: 15; j_gene: TRBJ1-2; d_gene: .; abundance: .; v_gene: TRBV7-2; CDR3aa: CASSLRRGLGYGYTF; CDR3nt: TGTGCCAGCAGCTTACGGCGGGGGTTAGGCTATGGCTACACCTTC
len: 13; j_gene: TRBJ1-2; d_gene: .; abundance: .; v_gene: TRBV6-6; CDR3aa: CASSFSGNYGYTF; CDR3nt: TGTGCCAGCAGTTTCTCCGGGAACTATGGCTACACCTTC
len: 17; j_gene: TRBJ2-7; d_gene: TRBD1; abundance: .; v_gene: TRBV4-2; CDR3aa: CASSQAIGQEASYEQYF; CDR3nt: TGTGCCAGCAGCCAAGCTATAGGACAGGAGGCCTCCTACGAGCAGTACTTC
len: 14; j_gene: TRBJ2-7; d_gene: .; abundance: once; v_gene: TRBV18; CDR3aa: CASSPSDGAYEQYF; CDR3nt: TGTGCCAGCTCACCATCTGACGGAGCCTACGAGCAGTACTTC
len: 13; j_gene: TRBJ2-6; d_gene: .; abundance: .; v_gene: TRBV5-4; CDR3aa: CASGPSGANVLTF; CDR3nt: TGTGCCAGCGGGCCCTCTGGGGCCAACGTCCTGACTTTC